The 28 T cell receptor beta chains below come from one sample, sequenced in a study of control samples from healthy donors and cancer patients (dated by TCRdb to the early 2020s). Library preparation employed the immunoSEQ multiplex PCR assay. Here the immuneACCESS table is served through TCRdb, limited to in-frame sequences with V and J called. Missing clones are a known gap in these copies; in checked studies unresolved V genes cover under half, and the rest lacks a known reason. In all, the sample holds about 410,000 clones, and approximately 92% of those were seen once. The ten largest clonotypes hold approximately 6.3% of the sample. The sequencing input was PBMCs. The receptors shown here come from a man aged 35-49 years with head and neck cancer.

This rearrangement joins TRBV4-2 to TRBJ1-3, with 9 bases fitting TRBD1. V was pared by 1 base and J by 5 bases, with 3 bases of the junction left unmatched. Germline CDR1 is LGHNA and CDR2 is YNFKEQ. The CDR3 is 15 residues long. CDR3 amino acids: CASSQGTGDRNTIYF. DNA of the CDR3: TGTGCCAGCAGCCAAGGGACAGGGGATCGAAACACCATATATTTT.

The CDR3 is CASSYSTSPGYGYTF. CDR3 DNA: TGTGCCAGCAGTTACTCGACGTCGCCAGGTTATGGCTACACCTTC. The chain recombines TRBV6-6 with TRBJ1-2, with unresolved D. The CDR3 sequence is 15 residues long. Trimming took 0 bases from V and 5 from J, leaving 13 bases between them. Germline CDR1 MNHNY, CDR2 SVGAGI (reference sequence).

The genes are TRBV28 and TRBJ2-5; tentatively, D is TRBD1 (6 bases). This CDR3 has 15 residues. The V and J ends lost 5 bases and 2 bases respectively, with 15 bases between them. Looked up from germline, CDR1 is MDHEN and CDR2 is SYDVKM. CDR3 sequence reads: CASSRQDRIQETQYF. The CDR3 DNA reads TGTGCCAGCAGTCGCCAGGACAGAATACAAGAGACCCAGTACTTC.

The chain has TRBV18 and TRBJ2-7; 7 bases are a match to TRBD1. V shed 3 bases, J shed 4 bases, and the junction held 12 bases outside the gene matches. The CDR3 runs to 16 residues. Germline assignment: CDR1 KGHSH and CDR2 LQKENI. DNA of the CDR3: TGTGCCAGCTCACCGGGCAAAGGGGGCGAGGGATACGAGCAGTACTTC. Translating gives CASSPGKGGEGYEQYF.

The V gene is TRBV6-2 or TRBV6-3, the J gene TRBJ2-7; TRBD1 aligns across 7 bases. This CDR3 has 15 amino acids. The J segment lost 4 bases and the V segment lost 0 bases, leaving 6 bases of the junction unmatched. CDR1 and CDR2 (germline): MNHEY, SVGEGT. DNA for the CDR3: TGTGCCAGCAGTTACTCTTGGGACAGCATTTACGAGCAGTACTTC. Translation gives CASSYSWDSIYEQYF.

This sequence joins TRBV14 and TRBJ2-6, with a weak D call TRBD1 (5 bases). This CDR3 has 16 residues. The V end lost 1 base, the J end lost 0 bases, and 7 bases lay between the germline ends. Germline loops: CDR1 SGHDN, CDR2 FVKESK. The CDR3 region is CASSQVRGSGANVLTF. In nucleotides, the CDR3 is TGTGCCAGCAGCCAAGTAAGGGGCTCTGGGGCCAACGTCCTGACTTTC.

The chain has TRBV18 and TRBJ1-4, with D perhaps matching TRBD1 (6 bases). CDR3 size: 15 residues. V was trimmed by 3 bases and J by 5 bases, leaving 13 bases between them. The germline V gene has CDR1 KGHSH and CDR2 LQKENI. CDR3: CASSPRTEQNEKLFF. Written as DNA, the CDR3 is TGTGCCAGCTCACCGAGGACAGAACAGAATGAAAAACTGTTTTTT.

The rearrangement uses TRBV28 and TRBJ2-7; D is unresolved. The CDR3 runs to 15 residues. Germline CDR1 and CDR2: MDHEN and SYDVKM. Trimming took 7 bases from V and 5 from J, leaving 21 bases between them. The CDR3 protein is CASTKLSSVADEQYF. The CDR3 DNA sequence: TGTGCCAGCACTAAACTTTCGTCAGTGGCCGACGAGCAGTACTTC. Full variable domain (outside the CDR3, taken from reference TRBV28 and TRBJ2-7): DVKVTQSSRYLVKRTGEKVFLECVQDMDHENMFWYRQDPGLGLRLIYFSYDVKMKEKGDIPEGYSVSREKKERFSLILESASTNQTSMYLCASTKLSSVADEQYFGPGTRLTVT.

The chain recombines TRBV11-2 with TRBJ2-7; TRBD2 matches 10 bases. The CDR3 length is 14 residues. Per the germline V gene, CDR1 is SGHAT and CDR2 is FQNNGV. The junction had 4 bases not matched to a gene; V was cut back by 5 bases and J by 3 bases. In nucleotides, the CDR3 is TGTGCCAGCAGCCCAGGACTAGCGGACTACGAGCAGTACTTC. Its translation is CASSPGLADYEQYF. Full variable domain (missing parts from reference TRBV11-2 and TRBJ2-7): EAGVAQSPRYKIIEKRQSVAFWCNPISGHATLYWYQQILGQGPKLLIQFQNNGVVDDSQLPKDRFSAERLKGVDSTLKIQPAKLEDSAVYLCASSPGLADYEQYFGPGTRLTVT.

This rearrangement joins TRBV6-4 to TRBJ1-6; tentatively, D is TRBD1 (5 bases). This CDR3 spans 15 amino acids. Trimming took 0 bases from V and 8 from J, leaving 11 bases between them. Germline V CDR1 and CDR2: MRHNA, SNTAGT. The DNA of the CDR3 is TGTGCCAGCAGTGACTCAAGGGGTAGTGATTCACCCCTCCACTTT. Amino acid sequence: CASSDSRGSDSPLHF.

As regards this clone: At one end the junction does not follow the germline gene, possibly because of a read error. J is TRBJ2-7 and V is TRBV5-1; 9 nucleotides align to TRBD1. The CDR3 contains 14 residues. The germline V gene encodes CDR1 SGHRS and CDR2 YFSETQ. This CDR3 is CVSEAGQGRDEQYF. The CDR3 DNA reads TGCGTCAGCGAAGCTGGACAGGGGAGGGACGAGCAGTACTTC. The entire variable domain, with the rest obtained from reference TRBV5-1 and TRBJ2-7, is as follows: KAGVTQTPRYLIKTRGQQVTLSCSPISGHRSVSWYQQTPGQGLQFLFEYFSETQRNKGNFPGRFSGRQFSNSRSEMNVSTLELGDSALYLCVSEAGQGRDEQYFGPGTRLTVT.

The CDR3 nucleotides are TGTGCCAGCCTACAGATAAACTATGGCTACACCTTC. Translating it yields CASLQINYGYTF. The rearrangement joins TRBV2 to TRBJ1-2; the D is unclear. The ends were cut back, 8 bases at V and 2 bases at J, with 9 bases in the middle. Germline V gene sequence: CDR1 SNHLY, CDR2 FYNNEI. The CDR3 totals 12 residues.

The gene calls are TRBV7-2 and TRBJ1-5, with no clear D. The germline V gene encodes CDR1 SGHTA and CDR2 FQGNSA. CDR3 length: 12 residues. Trimming shortened V by 3 bases and J by 7 bases, and 7 bases separated the two germline ends. The DNA for the CDR3 is TGTGCCAGCAGCTTCTCCCAGCAGCCCCAGCATTTT. It specifies CASSFSQQPQHF.

The chain combines TRBV27 with TRBJ1-2; D ambiguous. CDR1 is MNHEY, CDR2 SMNVEV, per germline (reference sequence). Trimming took off 1 base at V and 3 bases at J, with 6 bases between the two ends. The CDR3 runs to 13 residues. The CDR3: CASSLFRHYGYTF. The CDR3 nucleotides read TGTGCCAGCAGTTTATTCCGCCACTATGGCTACACCTTC.

Regarding this clone: The same CDR3 also results from other DNA sequences found in this sample. The V and J genes are TRBV27 and TRBJ2-3; D ambiguous. Germline-derived CDR1 and CDR2 are MNHEY and SMNVEV (reference sequence). This CDR3 contains 13 residues. V lost 5 bases to trimming and J lost 1 base, with 7 bases between them. The CDR3 DNA follows: TGTGCCAGCAGTCCCACAGGCACAGATACGCAGTATTTT. It codes for CASSPTGTDTQYF.

CDR3 loop: CAWSGGAYTGELFF. CDR3 coding DNA: TGTGCCTGGAGTGGGGGCGCGTACACCGGGGAGCTGTTTTTT. The genes are TRBV30 and TRBJ2-2; a possible D gene is TRBD1 (5 bases). CDR1 is GTSNPN and CDR2 is SVGIG in the germline V gene (reference sequence). V lost 1 base to trimming and J lost 3 bases, with 9 bases between them. The length of the CDR3 is 14 residues.

A note on this clone: The same CDR3 can be traced to other DNA sequences in this sample. The chain links TRBV24-1 to TRBJ2-7, with 9 bases lining up with TRBD1. Per the germline V gene, CDR1 is KGHDR and CDR2 is SFDVKD. V shed 4 bases and J 1 base; nucleotides not matched to a gene: 4. The CDR3 runs to 15 residues. This CDR3 reads CATSDPGTGSYEQYF. CDR3 bases: TGTGCCACCAGTGACCCCGGGACAGGGTCCTACGAGCAGTACTTC.

The J gene is TRBJ2-4, the V gene TRBV2; a possible D gene is TRBD2 (6 bases). Germline V CDR1 and CDR2: SNHLY, FYNNEI. V lost 2 bases, J lost 0 bases, and 11 bases lay in between. This CDR3 comprises 16 residues. The CDR3 bases are TGTGCCAGCAGTGAAAACGCAGCGGGAGCCAAAAACATTCAGTACTTC. Translating it yields CASSENAAGAKNIQYF.

The chain joins TRBV19 to TRBJ2-1, with TRBD2 as a possible D gene (7 bases). V was cut by 1 base and J by 8 bases, with 15 bases left in between. The germline V gene has CDR1 LNHDA and CDR2 SQIVND (reference sequence). This CDR3 is 15 amino acids long. The CDR3 DNA follows: TGTGCCAGTAGTATAGTTCCGGGGGGCCGCGATGAGCAGTTCTTC. Amino acid sequence: CASSIVPGGRDEQFF.

About this clone: The same CDR3 arises from other DNA sequences in this sample as well. V gene TRBV20-1 combines with J gene TRBJ2-7, with 7 bases identical to TRBD1. In germline, CDR1 is DFQATT, CDR2 SNEGSKA (reference sequence). V trimming: 4 bases; J trimming: 4 bases; junction bases outside the gene matches: 1. The CDR3 spans 11 residues. The CDR3 sequence is CSATRGYEQYF. In nucleotides, the CDR3 is TGCAGTGCTACCAGGGGGTACGAGCAGTACTTC.

V and J are TRBV7-6 and TRBJ2-7; 7 positions match TRBD1. This CDR3 has 14 amino acids. The trim removed 5 bases at V and 6 bases at J, leaving 10 bases unmatched. Germline V lookup: CDR1 SGHVS, CDR2 FNYEAQ. CDR3: CASSKGAGLSEQYF. CDR3 coding DNA: TGTGCCAGCAGCAAGGGGGCGGGCCTTTCCGAGCAGTACTTC.

The rearrangement uses TRBV5-1 and TRBJ1-4; no definite D call. This CDR3 is built from 14 residues. In germline, CDR1 is SGHRS, CDR2 YFSETQ. V lost 3 bases, J lost 5 bases, and 11 bases lay in between. The CDR3 loop is CASSYTAPNEKLFF. CDR3 in DNA: TGCGCCAGCAGCTATACAGCTCCCAATGAAAAACTGTTTTTT.

In its sample, this clone was seen a few times. The J gene is TRBJ2-7, the V gene TRBV5-6, with D unclear. Deletions cut 0 bases from V and 3 bases from J, with 10 bases between. Looked up from germline, CDR1 is SGHDT and CDR2 is YYEEEE. This CDR3 region has 14 residues. As DNA, the CDR3 is TGTGCCAGCAGCTTGGTGGCGGCTAGCTACGAGCAGTACTTC. It codes for CASSLVAASYEQYF.

J is TRBJ1-1 and V is TRBV27, with a possible D match to TRBD1 (5 bases). The CDR3 loop spans 14 amino acids. The ends were cut back, 0 bases at V and 3 bases at J, with 8 bases in the middle. Germline V gene data show CDR1 as MNHEY and CDR2 as SMNVEV (reference sequence). CDR3 in DNA: TGTGCCAGCAGTTTATCCAGGGTGGACACTGAAGCTTTCTTT. Residues: CASSLSRVDTEAFF.

The chain couples TRBV4-2 to TRBJ1-6; 8 nucleotides line up with TRBD1. The V gene end was trimmed by 4 bases and the J gene end by 7 bases; junction bases not matched to a gene: 12. The CDR3 contains 17 residues. CDR1 LGHNA and CDR2 YNFKEQ come from the germline V gene. CDR3 nucleotides: TGTGCCAGCAGCCTTGAACAGGGGGGGTTTGGCAATTCACCCCTCCACTTT. As protein: CASSLEQGGFGNSPLHF.

This chain joins TRBV29-1 and TRBJ2-5; 10 bases align to TRBD1. CDR1 is SQVTM and CDR2 is ANQGSEA in the germline V gene. The CDR3 extends over 12 amino acids. Losses at the gene ends were 6 bases for V and 5 bases for J; bases not matched to a gene: 3. The CDR3 region is CSVGQGGETQYF. The CDR3 coding sequence is TGCAGCGTCGGACAGGGGGGCGAGACCCAGTACTTC.

This clone was seen only a few times. The V and J genes are TRBV4-2 and TRBJ2-2; 8 nucleotides agree with TRBD2. The germline gives CDR1 LGHNA, CDR2 YNFKEQ. The trim removed 2 bases at V and 3 bases at J, leaving 5 bases unmatched. CDR3 length: 16 amino acids. The CDR3 loop reads CASSQRTSHDTGELFF. In DNA, the CDR3 is TGTGCCAGCAGCCAAAGGACTAGCCACGACACCGGGGAGCTGTTTTTT.

The J gene is TRBJ2-7, the V gene TRBV21-1; the table's D call, TRBD1, was not checked against the DNA. TRBV21-1 is shown as a pseudogene. The CDR3 extends over 17 amino acids. CDR3 nucleotides: TGTGCCAGCAGCAAACGAGAAGGGGCCGGTCCTTTCTACGAGCAGTACTTC. Encoded protein: CASSKREGAGPFYEQYF.